The source of this T cell receptor beta chain is a study of breast tumors, draining lymph nodes, adjacent tissues. This clonotype appeared many times. In TCRdb, the multiplex PCR reads were re-called with MiXCR into one record per CDR3 protein. The sample has approximately 17,000 distinct CDR3 sequences; 45% are singletons. The CDR3 extends over 12 amino acids. The germline V gene encodes CDR1 MNHEY and CDR2 SVGEGT. V lost 6 bases and J 13 bases, leaving 13 bases between the germline ends. This sequence was found in a female donor with breast cancer. Some clones in this sample may be carry-over from other donors' samples. V gene TRBV6-2 or TRBV6-3 combines with J gene TRBJ1-6; D ambiguous. The specimen was tumor-adjacent breast tissue. DNA for the CDR3: TGTGCCAGCAGACCAATGAGTTCCCCCCTCCACTTT. Translated, it gives CASRPMSSPLHF.